These 27 T cell receptor beta chains share one sample of origin, sequenced in a study of T-cell memory formation after mild COVID-19. TCRdb passed the 5' RACE reads through MiXCR, listing each CDR3 protein once. This sample has 58,000 or so distinct CDR3 sequences, with roughly a quarter found just once. Sequencing used PBMCs or a T cell subset sorted from them (not recorded which). The receptors stem from a man aged 18 to 30 who had mild COVID-19 (a few samples of this study predate the infection). Cell type and time point are not known.

The CDR3 DNA is TGTGCCAGCAGCGCTTTCCTAGCGGGGACCACCAATGAGCAGTTCTTC. Translation gives CASSAFLAGTTNEQFF. This chain links TRBV9 with TRBJ2-1; 9 nucleotides line up with TRBD2. The CDR3 length is 16 residues. Germline trimming cut 3 bases from V and 6 bases from J; bases unmatched to any gene: 10. Germline V gene sequence: CDR1 SGDLS, CDR2 YYNGEE.

This chain joins TRBV6-5 and TRBJ1-1, with 10 bases that match TRBD1. J was trimmed by 6 bases and V by 2 bases; bases with no gene match: 0. The V gene's germline CDR1 is MNHEY and CDR2 SVGAGI. There are 13 residues in the CDR3. Written as DNA, the CDR3 is TGTGCCAGCAGTTACGGGACAGGGGCTGAAGCTTTCTTT. It yields the protein CASSYGTGAEAFF.

This chain links TRBV11-2 with TRBJ1-1; 11 nucleotides agree with TRBD1. The CDR3 consists of 18 residues. CDR1 SGHAT and CDR2 FQNNGV come from the germline V gene. J was trimmed by 6 bases and V by 5 bases; bases with no gene match: 17. The CDR3 is CASSGEGQGDFQGSEAFF. The CDR3 DNA reads TGTGCCAGCAGCGGAGAGGGACAGGGGGACTTCCAGGGGTCTGAAGCTTTCTTT. The variable domain in full, completed from reference TRBV11-2 and TRBJ1-1, reads EAGVAQSPRYKIIEKRQSVAFWCNPISGHATLYWYQQILGQGPKLLIQFQNNGVVDDSQLPKDRFSAERLKGVDSTLKIQPAKLEDSAVYLCASSGEGQGDFQGSEAFFGQGTRLTVV.

The chain couples TRBV29-1 to TRBJ1-3; weak D call: TRBD1 (6 bases). Germline loops: CDR1 SQVTM, CDR2 ANQGSEA. The CDR3 is 14 residues long. The germline V and J ends were trimmed by 4 bases and 0 bases, with 10 bases remaining between them. The CDR3 here is CSVVDSHSGNTIYF. DNA of the CDR3: TGCAGCGTTGTGGACAGTCACTCTGGAAACACCATATATTTT.

The rearrangement uses TRBV10-3 and TRBJ2-7; 7 nucleotides line up with TRBD1. The trim removed 6 bases at V and 3 bases at J, leaving 2 bases unmatched. The CDR3 contains 12 residues. The germline V gene encodes CDR1 ENHRY and CDR2 SYGVKD. CDR3 sequence: CAIRGDSYEQYF. The DNA of the CDR3 is TGTGCCATCAGGGGGGACAGCTACGAGCAGTACTTC.

The gene calls are TRBV4-3 and TRBJ1-5; possible D gene TRBD1, 5 bases. Between the trimmed V and J ends, which lost 0 bases and 9 bases, there was a span of 15 bases. CDR3 length: 15 amino acids. CDR1 is LGHNA and CDR2 is YSLEER in the germline V gene. CDR3 coding DNA: TGCGCCAGCAGCCAAGATAGGAGTCCGGGACGGCCCCAGCATTTT. This encodes CASSQDRSPGRPQHF.

The chain employs TRBV6-6 and TRBJ2-3; D not certain. This CDR3 comprises 13 residues. The ends were cut back, 5 bases at V and 4 bases at J, with 10 bases in the middle. The germline CDR1 and CDR2 sequences are MNHNY and SVGAGI (reference sequence). CDR3 in amino acids: CASSALGPDTQYF. DNA for the CDR3: TGTGCCAGCAGTGCCCTCGGACCAGATACGCAGTATTTT.

The rearrangement uses TRBV11-2 and TRBJ2-1, with TRBD2 identical over 9 bases. The length of the CDR3 is 17 residues. The germline V gene has CDR1 SGHAT and CDR2 FQNNGV. The ends lost 6 bases at V and 7 bases at J; junction bases unmatched: 16. The CDR3 protein is CASSRAAGGRIGNEQFF. In nucleotides, the CDR3 is TGTGCCAGCAGTCGTGCCGCGGGGGGGAGAATTGGAAATGAGCAGTTCTTC. The full variable domain, completed using reference TRBV11-2 and TRBJ2-1, is EAGVAQSPRYKIIEKRQSVAFWCNPISGHATLYWYQQILGQGPKLLIQFQNNGVVDDSQLPKDRFSAERLKGVDSTLKIQPAKLEDSAVYLCASSRAAGGRIGNEQFFGPGTRLTVL.

V and J are TRBV7-8 and TRBJ1-2, with D possibly TRBD1 on 5 matching bases. Trimming stripped 5 bases from V and 6 bases from J, with 19 bases between. Per germline, CDR1 SGHVS and CDR2 FQNEAQ. The CDR3 runs to 15 residues. The CDR3 sequence: CASSLRTSASDGYTF. In DNA, the CDR3 is TGTGCCAGCAGCCTCCGGACATCGGCTTCCGATGGCTACACCTTC. Full variable domain (rest looked up from reference TRBV7-8 and TRBJ1-2): GAGVSQSPRYKVAKRGQDVALRCDPISGHVSLFWYQQALGQGPEFLTYFQNEAQLDKSGLPSDRFFAERPEGSVSTLKIQRTQQEDSAVYLCASSLRTSASDGYTFGSGTRLTVV.

The V gene is TRBV4-1, the J gene TRBJ1-1; 9 positions agree with TRBD1. The J segment lost 5 bases and the V segment lost 1 base, leaving 5 bases of the junction unmatched. The germline V gene has CDR1 MGHRA and CDR2 YSYEKL. The CDR3 contains 15 residues. This CDR3 is CASSQGQGVVTEAFF. CDR3 sequence (DNA): TGCGCCAGCAGCCAAGGACAGGGGGTCGTGACTGAAGCTTTCTTT.

This chain uses TRBV7-8 with TRBJ2-5; D uncertain. The germline V gene has CDR1 SGHVS and CDR2 FQNEAQ. There are 15 residues in the CDR3. Trimming removed 1 base at V and 5 bases at J, with 14 bases between. The CDR3 nucleotides read TGTGCCAGCAGCTTAGAAGCGTTCCTGGAGGAGACCCAGTACTTC. Its translation is CASSLEAFLEETQYF.

The chain carries TRBV5-1 and TRBJ2-1; D might be TRBD1 (6 bases). CDR3 size: 11 residues. Germline CDR1 is SGHRS and CDR2 is YFSETQ. V lost 3 bases and J lost 12, with 10 bases in between. This CDR3 reads CASSSGTRQFF. The CDR3 region has the DNA TGCGCCAGCAGCTCTGGGACAAGGCAGTTCTTC.

The V call is TRBV5-1, the J call TRBJ1-1, with D tentatively TRBD1 (5 bases). This CDR3 comprises 14 residues. Trimming removed 0 bases at V and 5 bases at J, with 11 bases between. Germline V gene lookup returns CDR1 SGHRS and CDR2 YFSETQ. The DNA of the CDR3 is TGCGCCAGCAGCTTGGAACCAGGGCTTACTGAAGCTTTCTTT. It specifies CASSLEPGLTEAFF.

The chain has TRBV5-1 and TRBJ2-7; TRBD1 matches at 8 bases. Germline V gene sequence: CDR1 SGHRS, CDR2 YFSETQ. The V segment lost 2 bases and the J segment 5 bases; nucleotides outside the gene matches: 3. This CDR3 region has 13 residues. CDR3 protein: CASSLGQGDEQYV. DNA for the CDR3: TGCGCCAGCAGCTTAGGACAGGGCGACGAGCAGTACGTC.

The gene calls are TRBV29-1 and TRBJ2-5; maybe TRBD2 (6 bases). Germline CDR1 reads SQVTM; CDR2 reads ANQGSEA. Trimming took 2 bases from V and 4 from J, leaving 11 bases between them. The CDR3 is made up of 13 amino acids. This CDR3 is CSVEPTSSETQYF. In DNA form, the CDR3 reads TGCAGCGTTGAACCGACTAGTTCAGAGACCCAGTACTTC.

The V call is TRBV6-2 or TRBV6-3, the J call TRBJ2-3; D perhaps matches TRBD2 (5 bases). CDR1 is MNHEY and CDR2 is SVGEGT in the germline V gene. This CDR3 comprises 11 residues. V was pared by 4 bases and J by 9 bases, with 8 bases between. The CDR3 coding sequence is TGTGCCAGCAGTTTCGGGGTCACGCAGTATTTT. It translates to CASSFGVTQYF.

The chain combines TRBV12-3 or TRBV12-4 with TRBJ2-2, with 7 bases that match TRBD2. V lost 6 bases to trimming and J lost 3 bases; unmatched junction nucleotides: 10. CDR3 length: 16 amino acids. The CDR3 DNA reads TGTGCCAGCAGCCCAAATCGGGGAGGGGACACCGGGGAGCTGTTTTTT. Translated: CASSPNRGGDTGELFF.

In the case of this clonotype: One end of the junction varies from germline; a read error may be responsible. The rearrangement links TRBV5-1 to TRBJ2-4; 9 bases are shared with TRBD1. This CDR3 contains 15 residues. CDR1 is SGHRS and CDR2 is YFSETQ in the germline V gene. The CDR3, as DNA: TGCACCAGCAGCGCGACCGGGACAGGGTTGAACATTCAGTACTTC. This translates into CTSSATGTGLNIQYF. Full variable domain (remainder filled in from reference TRBV5-1 and TRBJ2-4): KAGVTQTPRYLIKTRGQQVTLSCSPISGHRSVSWYQQTPGQGLQFLFEYFSETQRNKGNFPGRFSGRQFSNSRSEMNVSTLELGDSALYLCTSSATGTGLNIQYFGAGTRLSVL.

CDR3 DNA sequence: TGTGCCAGCAGCCCCAGCGGGGGGAGCTCCTACAATGAGCAGTTCTTC. Protein: CASSPSGGSSYNEQFF. The V gene is TRBV3-1, the J gene TRBJ2-1, with 9 bases lining up with TRBD2. CDR3 size: 16 residues. Germline V gene data show CDR1 as LGHDT and CDR2 as YNNKEL (reference sequence). Unmatched junction bases numbered 4, after V lost 4 bases and J lost 0 bases.

The J gene is TRBJ1-2, the V gene TRBV28; TRBD1 matches at 7 bases. The trim removed 2 bases at V and 7 bases at J, leaving 7 bases unmatched. This CDR3 contains 14 residues. CDR1 MDHEN and CDR2 SYDVKM come from the germline V gene. The DNA for the CDR3 is TGTGCCAGCAGTTTACGGAGGACAGGCGGTGGCTACACCTTC. Translated: CASSLRRTGGGYTF.

The J gene is TRBJ2-5, the V gene TRBV5-6, with D maybe TRBD2 (6 bases). CDR1 and CDR2 from the germline V gene are SGHDT and YYEEEE. The germline V and J ends were trimmed by 5 bases and 0 bases, with 14 bases remaining between them. This CDR3 comprises 15 residues. The CDR3 nucleotides are TGTGCCAGCAGACCCAAGGGAGGCCACCAAGAGACCCAGTACTTC. Translation gives CASRPKGGHQETQYF.

This clonotype was counted only a few times. The V call is TRBV20-1, the J call TRBJ1-5, with a possible D match to TRBD1 (5 bases). Looked up from germline, CDR1 is DFQATT and CDR2 is SNEGSKA (reference sequence). Trimming cost V 0 bases and J 1 base, with 10 bases left between them. CDR3 size: 15 residues. CDR3 DNA sequence: TGCAGTGCTAGAGAAATCGGGGGAAGCAATCAGCCCCAGCATTTT. Protein sequence: CSAREIGGSNQPQHF.

The V and J genes are TRBV4-3 and TRBJ2-7, with 8 positions matching TRBD1. The germline gives CDR1 LGHNA, CDR2 YSLEER. CDR3 length: 18 residues. J was trimmed by 3 bases and V by 0 bases; bases with no gene match: 13. CDR3 coding DNA: TGCGCCAGCAGCCAAGATGAGAGTGTAGGGACAGGATACTACGAGCAGTACTTC. It is translated as CASSQDESVGTGYYEQYF.

The CDR3 DNA follows: TGCGCCAGCAGCCCCTTTGGCGGACGGGAGACCCAGTACTTC. The encoded protein is CASSPFGGRETQYF. This chain joins TRBV4-3 and TRBJ2-5; D gene uncertain. Germline CDR1 reads LGHNA; CDR2 reads YSLEER. The V end was cut by 4 bases, the J end by 5 bases, with 14 bases between. The CDR3 runs to 14 residues.

The CDR3 sequence: CASSLSVGEQFF. The CDR3 nucleotides are TGTGCCAGCAGCCTTAGTGTTGGCGAGCAGTTCTTC. V and J are TRBV7-2 and TRBJ2-1; no clear D. From germline, CDR1 is SGHTA and CDR2 FQGNSA. The CDR3 is 12 amino acids. The V and J ends lost 5 bases and 10 bases respectively, with 12 bases between them.

This clonotype has more than one count but fewer than ten. J is TRBJ2-1 and V is TRBV7-2; 8 positions match TRBD1. Germline V CDR1 and CDR2: SGHTA, FQGNSA. Losses at the gene ends were 7 bases for V and 7 bases for J; bases not matched to a gene: 3. This CDR3 is built from 12 residues. As DNA, the CDR3 is TGTGCCAGCACAGACAGGGGTAATGAGCAGTTCTTC. Translating it yields CASTDRGNEQFF.

This clonotype was observed a few times. The chain couples TRBV7-8 to TRBJ2-7; possibly TRBD1 for D (5 bases). The germline CDR1 and CDR2 sequences are SGHVS and FQNEAQ. The V and J ends lost 2 bases and 0 bases respectively, with 11 bases between them. CDR3 length: 15 residues. CDR3 loop: CASSLSGRISYEQYF. The CDR3 nucleotides read TGTGCCAGCAGCTTATCAGGGCGGATCTCCTACGAGCAGTACTTC.